The 5 T cell receptor beta chains below come from one sample, sequenced in a study of blood T cell repertoires in COVID-19. Only in-frame clones appear in the TCRdb table, and some are missing; sequencing was by immunoSEQ multiplex PCR. The profile shows approximately 480,000 clones, roughly 89% of them singletons. The sequencing input was peripheral blood. These receptors all stem from a man between 18 and 35 years old with COVID-19, enrolled during active disease.

This CDR3 is CAWNRDRELANYGYTF. DNA of the CDR3: TGTGCCTGGAACCGCGACAGGGAACTAGCTAACTATGGCTACACCTTC. The chain has TRBV30 and TRBJ1-2; 7 bases are shared with TRBD1. Germline assignment: CDR1 GTSNPN and CDR2 SVGIG (reference sequence). With V trimmed by 4 bases and J by 0 bases, 11 bases remained unmatched. CDR3 length: 16 residues.

The rearrangement links TRBV11-2 to TRBJ2-7; D perhaps matches TRBD1 (6 bases). Trimming took 3 bases from V and 3 from J, leaving 12 bases between them. Germline V gives CDR1 SGHAT, CDR2 FQNNGV. The length of the CDR3 is 14 residues. The CDR3 DNA sequence: TGTGCCAGCAGCTTCCTCGGACAGAACTACGAGCAGTACTTC. This sequence encodes CASSFLGQNYEQYF.

The chain uses TRBV2 and TRBJ1-1; 8 bases align to TRBD1. Germline V gives CDR1 SNHLY, CDR2 FYNNEI. The length of the CDR3 is 14 residues. Losses at the gene ends were 7 bases for V and 3 bases for J; bases not matched to a gene: 7. CDR3 sequence: CASTGQGEYTEAFF. DNA of the CDR3: TGTGCCAGCACTGGACAGGGCGAGTACACTGAAGCTTTCTTT.

The gene calls are TRBV21-1 and TRBJ2-5; the table's D call TRBD1 went unverified against the DNA. TRBV21-1 is a known pseudogene. The CDR3 is made up of 18 amino acids. CDR3 sequence reads: CASSDTPVDRAVGETQYF. The CDR3, as DNA: TGTGCCAGCAGCGATACCCCCGTGGACAGGGCGGTCGGGGAGACCCAGTACTTC.

Comment on this clone: Other DNA variants within this sample encode the same CDR3. This rearrangement joins TRBV3-1 (or the pseudogene TRBV3-2) to TRBJ1-1; TRBD1 agrees at 8 bases. Germline V gene sequence: CDR1 LGHDT, CDR2 YNNKEL (reference sequence). With 4 bases clipped from V and 4 bases from J, the junction kept 2 bases outside the gene matches. The CDR3 consists of 13 residues. The CDR3 nucleotides are TGTGCCAGCAGCCTCACAGGGGGCACTGAAGCTTTCTTT. It codes for CASSLTGGTEAFF.